The rows below give T cell receptor beta chains drawn from one sample of a study of blood T cell repertoires in COVID-19. The data were produced by immunoSEQ multiplex PCR, yet TCRdb's version contains in-frame clones alone and is incomplete. The sample yields about 230,000 clones, 70% to 90% seen once. The material sequenced was peripheral blood. The origin of the receptors is a man aged 50 to 60 with COVID-19, enrolled during active disease. Each CDR3 is given with its conserved first and last residue. A D gene is named only where the DNA matches it firmly. Clone size is given for some rows only: seen once, a few or many times, or a class if the clone is expanded.

size	D	V	J	DNA	CDR3
NA	NA	TRBV9	TRBJ2-3	TGTGCCAGCAGCGCCGCCCTGACAGGTCGTCCGTTCCTTTCGGATACGCAGTATTTT	CASSAALTGRPFLSDTQYF
once	TRBD1	TRBV7-9	TRBJ2-7	TGTGCCAGCAGCTTAGAAGGGACAGGGTCGTACGAGCAGTACTTC	CASSLEGTGSYEQYF
few	NA	TRBV29-1	TRBJ1-5	TGCAGCGTCCGCGCGGGGTTGGATAGCAATCAGCCCCAGCATTTT	CSVRAGLDSNQPQHF
NA	TRBD1	TRBV18	TRBJ2-7	TGTGCCAGCTCACCACTACCGCCGGGACAGGGTTTCCACGAGCAGTACTTC	CASSPLPPGQGFHEQYF
few	TRBD1	TRBV7-8	TRBJ1-1	TGTGCCAGCAGCTTAGCCGCAGGGGGGAGAACTGAAGCTTTCTTT	CASSLAAGGRTEAFF
NA	NA	TRBV28	TRBJ1-1	TGTGCCAGCGCTGCGGGGGCCCTAAACACTGAAGCTTTCTTT	CASAAGALNTEAFF
once	TRBD2	TRBV6-4	TRBJ2-7	TGTGCCAGCACCCCGGGGACTAGCGAGTACGAGCAGTACTTC	CASTPGTSEYEQYF
NA	NA	TRBV28	TRBJ2-7	TGTGCCAGCAGTTTAGGCAGGGAATACGAGCAGTACTTC	CASSLGREYEQYF
NA	NA	TRBV27	TRBJ1-1	TGTGCCAGCAGTTTATCGGGCCACACTGAAGCTTTCTTT	CASSLSGHTEAFF
NA	TRBD2	TRBV5-6	TRBJ2-1	TGTGCCAGCATAGGTTCCCAATTCTCCGGGACTAGCGGGTTCAATGAGCAGTTCTTC	CASIGSQFSGTSGFNEQFF
NA	TRBD2	TRBV24-1	TRBJ2-1	TGTGCCACCAGTGACTCTAGCGGGAGGGCCAGCAATGAGCAGTTCTTC	CATSDSSGRASNEQFF
NA	TRBD1	TRBV18	TRBJ1-3	TGTGCCAGCTCACCCTTGGTTCCGGACAGGGGCTCTGGAAACACCATATATTTT	CASSPLVPDRGSGNTIYF
NA	NA	TRBV7-2	TRBJ2-1	TGTGCCAGCAGCTCAGCACACCAATCCTACAATGAGCAGTTCTTC	CASSSAHQSYNEQFF
NA	NA	TRBV12-5	TRBJ2-3	TGTGCTAGTGGCCCCGTAACAGATACGCAGTATTTT	CASGPVTDTQYF
once	TRBD2	TRBV3-1/TRBV3-2	TRBJ2-5	TGTGCCAGCAGCCAAGATGGCGGCCAGCGGGGGGGCCGGATACCAAAGGAGACCCAGTACTTC	CASSQDGGQRGGRIPKETQYF
few	NA	TRBV3-1/TRBV3-2	TRBJ1-4	TGTGCCAGCAGCCAAGGGATCCACAGGGCCGAAAAACTGTTTTTT	CASSQGIHRAEKLFF
once	NA	TRBV12-3/TRBV12-4	TRBJ2-5	TGTGCCAGCAGGGAGGGCAGGGTAGAGACCCAGTACTTC	CASREGRVETQYF
NA	NA	TRBV18	TRBJ1-5	TGTGCCAGCTCACCACCGGCAGGGGCCTATAGCAATCAGCCCCAGCATTTT	CASSPPAGAYSNQPQHF
NA	TRBD2	TRBV29-1	TRBJ2-7	TGCAGCGTTGCAGGACTAGCGGGTTACGAGCAGTACTTC	CSVAGLAGYEQYF
NA	NA	TRBV6-5	TRBJ1-6	TGTGCCAGCAGACGAGGGCCCAGGGGTTCACCCCTCCACTTT	CASRRGPRGSPLHF
NA	TRBD1	TRBV12-5	TRBJ1-2	TGTGCTAGTGGTTTGACGACAGGGTGGGTGGTTGGCTACACCTTC	CASGLTTGWVVGYTF
NA	NA	TRBV5-1	TRBJ1-1	TGCGCCAGCAGCTTGCAGGGTGACACTGAAGCTTTCTTT	CASSLQGDTEAFF
few	NA	TRBV6-5	TRBJ2-6	TGTGCCAGCAGCCCCCGGGACACAAACGTCCTGACTTTC	CASSPRDTNVLTF
NA	TRBD1	TRBV7-9	TRBJ1-4	TGTGCCAGCAGCACATGGACAGGTGCTAATGAAAAACTGTTTTTT	CASSTWTGANEKLFF
NA	NA	TRBV6-5	TRBJ2-6	TGTGCCAGCAGTTACTCGACATTCTCTGGGGCCAACGTCCTGACTTTC	CASSYSTFSGANVLTF
NA	TRBD2	TRBV19	TRBJ2-3	TGTGCCAGTAGTATGGGAGCGGGGACCACAGATACGCAGTATTTT	CASSMGAGTTDTQYF
NA	NA	TRBV29-1	TRBJ1-1	TGCAGCGTTACCTTAAGGGGGATGAACACTGAAGCTTTCTTT	CSVTLRGMNTEAFF
NA	NA	TRBV28	TRBJ1-3	TGTGCCAGCAGTTTAGAGGGGGTAGGAAACACCATATATTTT	CASSLEGVGNTIYF
NA	NA	TRBV2	TRBJ1-1	TGTGCCAGCAGTGAAGAGGGGCCGAGCACTGAAGCTTTCTTT	CASSEEGPSTEAFF
NA	NA	TRBV10-2	TRBJ2-1	TGCGCCAGCCATGACATGGGTGAATACAATGAGCAGTTCTTC	CASHDMGEYNEQFF
NA	NA	TRBV19	TRBJ2-5	TGTGCCTCCAGTCTCCCCGGGAACCAAGAGACCCAGTACTTC	CASSLPGNQETQYF
NA	NA	TRBV11-2	TRBJ1-5	TGTGCCAGCAGCTTAGTCCCAGGGGTTCAGCCCCAGCATTTT	CASSLVPGVQPQHF
NA	NA	TRBV18	TRBJ2-2	TGTGCCAGCTCACCGGCGGATGGCGGGGAGCTGTTTTTT	CASSPADGGELFF
NA	TRBD2	TRBV3-1/TRBV3-2	TRBJ2-3	TGTGCCAGCAGCCAGATAGCGGGAGGACCTGGTACGCAGTATTTT	CASSQIAGGPGTQYF
once	NA	TRBV6-6	TRBJ2-2	TGTGCCAGCACTCTGCCGGGACTGACGAACACCGGGGAGCTGTTTTTT	CASTLPGLTNTGELFF
NA	TRBD1	TRBV7-6	TRBJ2-5	TGTGCCAGCAGCTTGGAACAGGGGTTTTATGAGACCCAGTACTTC	CASSLEQGFYETQYF